This passage covers 3 T cell receptor beta chains from one sample sequenced in a study of blood T cell repertoires in COVID-19. The protocol was immunoSEQ multiplex PCR, while the TCRdb copy is restricted to in-frame clones and leaves out a portion. The sample holds around 310,000 clones, about 87% seen once. Sequencing was performed on PBMCs or T cells enriched from blood (not recorded which). Every receptor here comes from a man aged 30 to 39 who had recovered from COVID-19.

This sequence joins TRBV7-9 and TRBJ2-1, with D perhaps TRBD2 (6 bases). The germline gives CDR1 SEHNR, CDR2 FQNEAQ (reference sequence). This CDR3 contains 17 residues. V dropped 5 bases and J dropped 0 bases, with 17 bases sitting between them. Written as DNA, the CDR3 is TGTGCCAGCAGCATACAAGCCCGACTAGGCTCCTACAATGAGCAGTTCTTC. Translating it yields CASSIQARLGSYNEQFF.

This rearrangement joins TRBV24-1 to TRBJ2-7; weak D call: TRBD1 (5 bases). The ends were cut back, 6 bases at V and 3 bases at J, with 11 bases in the middle. The CDR3 contains 13 residues. Germline assignment: CDR1 KGHDR and CDR2 SFDVKD. CDR3: CATSQGRFYEQYF. The CDR3 coding sequence is TGTGCCACCAGTCAGGGTCGATTCTACGAGCAGTACTTC.

V gene TRBV7-9 combines with J gene TRBJ1-5; the D gene is possibly TRBD1 (5 bases). Germline V gene sequence: CDR1 SEHNR, CDR2 FQNEAQ (reference sequence). The CDR3 is 17 amino acids. V was shortened by 1 base and J by 0 bases, with 13 bases between the two germline ends. The CDR3 spells CASSLDRTGVSNQPQHF. The DNA of the CDR3 is TGTGCCAGCAGCTTAGATCGGACGGGGGTTAGCAATCAGCCCCAGCATTTT.